The 13 T cell receptor beta chains below all came from one sample that was sequenced in a study. Cells sorted as Tregs were CD4+, CD25+ and CD127-/low. Amplification of TRBV12-4/TRBJ1-2 clonotypes used adaptor-ligated barcode primers. TCRdb reprocessed the multiplex PCR reads via MiXCR and lists one record per CDR3 protein. The profile covers 200 or so distinct CDR3 sequences, with 20% to 25% appearing a single time and 37% taken by the ten largest. Sequencing was carried out using tumor-infiltrating Tregs sorted from the breast tumor. The receptor source for this set is a female donor with breast cancer.

This clonotype is judged large. J is TRBJ1-2 and V is TRBV12-3 or TRBV12-4; 7 bases agree with TRBD1. The CDR3 length is 14 residues. V dropped 5 bases and J dropped 5; count of bases not matched to a gene: 8. In nucleotides, the CDR3 is TGTGCCAGCAGTAGAGGACAGGCGCAATATGGCTACACCTTC. Protein product: CASSRGQAQYGYTF.

This clonotype is large (0.1 to 1%) within its sample. The J gene is TRBJ1-2, the V gene TRBV12-3 or TRBV12-4; maybe TRBD1 (6 bases). The CDR3 is 13 residues long. V shed 6 bases and J shed 4 bases, with 12 bases lying between them. The CDR3 coding sequence is TGTGCCAGCAGAGTGCAGGGGACCTATGGCTACACCTTC. Protein product: CASRVQGTYGYTF.

By share, this clonotype ranks as large. This chain joins TRBV12-3 or TRBV12-4 and TRBJ1-2; tentative D call: TRBD1 (5 bases). The length of the CDR3 is 15 residues. Trimming shortened V by 6 bases and J by 0 bases, and 14 bases separated the two germline ends. DNA for the CDR3: TGTGCCAGCAGCGCCTATGGGACTTCTAACTATGGCTACACCTTC. Translated: CASSAYGTSNYGYTF.

The chain recombines TRBV12-3 or TRBV12-4 with TRBJ1-2; D is ambiguous. This CDR3 region has 14 residues. V was cut by 5 bases and J by 4 bases, with 14 bases left in between. The CDR3: CASSPPGRAYGYTF. The DNA for the CDR3 is TGTGCCAGCAGTCCGCCCGGGAGAGCCTATGGCTACACCTTC.

The rearrangement links TRBV12-3 or TRBV12-4 to TRBJ1-2; no reliable D call. The CDR3 contains 13 residues. V lost 6 bases, J lost 8 bases, and 16 bases lay in between. The CDR3 is CASSFLPEGGYTF. The CDR3 DNA is TGTGCCAGCAGCTTCTTACCGGAGGGAGGCTACACCTTC.

This clonotype is large within its sample. The chain employs TRBV12-3 or TRBV12-4 and TRBJ1-2, with D possibly being TRBD1 (5 bases). V lost 4 bases and J 8 bases, leaving 11 bases between the germline ends. The CDR3 runs to 12 residues. CDR3 DNA: TGTGCCAGCAGTTCCGAGGGGAGAGGCTACACCTTC. Translated, it gives CASSSEGRGYTF.

In its sample, this clonotype is large (0.1 to 1%). The gene calls are TRBV12-3 or TRBV12-4 and TRBJ1-2; 8 bases line up with TRBD1. The CDR3 is 14 amino acids. Trimming at V came to 5 bases and at J to 4 bases, leaving 6 bases not matched to a gene. The CDR3, as DNA: TGTGCCAGCAGTAGGGACAGGTCGTCCTATGGCTACACCTTC. This gives the protein CASSRDRSSYGYTF.

This clonotype is labeled as hyperexpanded. The chain carries TRBV12-3 or TRBV12-4 and TRBJ1-2; D not resolved. Trimming stripped 5 bases from V and 2 bases from J, with 6 bases between. The CDR3 covers 12 residues. The CDR3 is CASSTRNYGYTF. The CDR3 DNA sequence: TGTGCCAGCAGTACAAGGAACTATGGCTACACCTTC.

Sample share makes this clonotype hyperexpanded. This sequence joins TRBV12-3 or TRBV12-4 and TRBJ1-2; weak D call: TRBD1 (5 bases). The CDR3 extends over 13 amino acids. Between the trimmed V and J ends, which lost 6 bases and 3 bases, there was a span of 11 bases. The CDR3 nucleotides are TGTGCCAGCAGACGGGACCGCCACTATGGCTACACCTTC. Translation: CASRRDRHYGYTF.

The rearrangement joins TRBV12-3 or TRBV12-4 to TRBJ1-2; TRBD1 agrees at 9 bases. This CDR3 is built from 14 residues. The V segment lost 6 bases and the J segment 2 bases; nucleotides outside the gene matches: 4. The CDR3 coding sequence is TGTGCCAGCAGCCCGGGACAGGGAAACTATGGCTACACCTTC. Translating it yields CASSPGQGNYGYTF.

Within the sample, this clonotype is large (0.1 to 1%). The rearrangement links TRBV12-3 or TRBV12-4 to TRBJ1-2; 10 nucleotides match TRBD1. The trim removed 7 bases at V and 5 bases at J, leaving 4 bases unmatched. The CDR3 length is 13 residues. Written as DNA, the CDR3 is TGTGCCAGCACCATGGGACAGGGGTATGGCTACACCTTC. It translates to CASTMGQGYGYTF.

The chain links TRBV12-3 or TRBV12-4 to TRBJ1-2; D ambiguous. CDR3 length equals 12 residues. Trimming removed 3 bases from V and 2 bases from J, with 4 bases in between. The CDR3 nucleotides read TGTGCCAGCAGTTTCCGGAACTATGGCTACACCTTC. Translated: CASSFRNYGYTF.

This clonotype counts as large. The rearrangement uses TRBV12-5 and TRBJ1-2, with D perhaps matching TRBD1 (5 bases). Germline V lookup: CDR1 LGHNT, CDR2 FRNRAP. Trimming took off 4 bases at V and 6 bases at J, with 18 bases between the two ends. The CDR3 covers 15 residues. In DNA, the CDR3 is TGTGCTAGTGGTTCTCCTTGGTCCGGGACTGATGGCTACACCTTC. This codes for CASGSPWSGTDGYTF.